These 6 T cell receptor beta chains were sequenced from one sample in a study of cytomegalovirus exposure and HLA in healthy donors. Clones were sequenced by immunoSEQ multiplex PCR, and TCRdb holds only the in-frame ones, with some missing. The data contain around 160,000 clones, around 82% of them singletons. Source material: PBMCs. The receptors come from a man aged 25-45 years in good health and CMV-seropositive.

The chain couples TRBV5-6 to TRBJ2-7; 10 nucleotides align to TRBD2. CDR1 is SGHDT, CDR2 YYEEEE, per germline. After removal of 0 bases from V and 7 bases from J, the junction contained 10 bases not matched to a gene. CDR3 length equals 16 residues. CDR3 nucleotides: TGTGCCAGCAGCTTGGGTCCTAGCGGGAGATCATGGGAGCAGTACTTC. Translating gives CASSLGPSGRSWEQYF.

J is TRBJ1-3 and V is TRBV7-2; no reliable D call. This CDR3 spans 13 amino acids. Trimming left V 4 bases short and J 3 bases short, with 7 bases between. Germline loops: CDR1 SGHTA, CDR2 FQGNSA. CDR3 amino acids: CASSYTGGNTIYF. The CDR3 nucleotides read TGTGCCAGCAGCTATACCGGTGGAAACACCATATATTTT. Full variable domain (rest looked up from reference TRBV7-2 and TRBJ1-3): GAGVSQSPSNKVTEKGKDVELRCDPISGHTALYWYRQSLGQGLEFLIYFQGNSAPDKSGLPSDRFSAERTGGSVSTLTIQRTQQEDSAVYLCASSYTGGNTIYFGEGSWLTVV.

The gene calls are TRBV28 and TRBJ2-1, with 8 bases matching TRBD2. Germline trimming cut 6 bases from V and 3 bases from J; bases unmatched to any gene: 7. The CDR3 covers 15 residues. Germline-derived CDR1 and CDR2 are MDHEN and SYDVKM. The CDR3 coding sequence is TGTGCCAGCAGCCCAATAGCGGGGAACTACAATGAGCAGTTCTTC. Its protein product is CASSPIAGNYNEQFF.

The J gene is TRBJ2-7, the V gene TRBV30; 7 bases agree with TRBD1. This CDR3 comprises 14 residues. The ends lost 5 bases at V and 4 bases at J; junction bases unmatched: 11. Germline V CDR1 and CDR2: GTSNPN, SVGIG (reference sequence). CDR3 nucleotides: TGTGCCTGGGGTGAGAAGACAGGGCGGTACGAGCAGTACTTC. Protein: CAWGEKTGRYEQYF.

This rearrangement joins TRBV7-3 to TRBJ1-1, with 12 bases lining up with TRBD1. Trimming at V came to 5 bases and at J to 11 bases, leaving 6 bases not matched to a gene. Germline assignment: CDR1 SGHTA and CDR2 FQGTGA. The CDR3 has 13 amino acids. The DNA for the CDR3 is TGTGCCAGCAGCCAGGGACAGGGGGCGCGGGCTTTCTTT. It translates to CASSQGQGARAFF.

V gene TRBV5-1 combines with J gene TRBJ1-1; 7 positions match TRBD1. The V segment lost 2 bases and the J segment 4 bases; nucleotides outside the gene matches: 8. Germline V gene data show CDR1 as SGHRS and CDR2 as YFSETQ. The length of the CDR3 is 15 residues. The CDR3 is CASSLSRGRITEAFF. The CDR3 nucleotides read TGCGCCAGCAGCTTATCCAGGGGGAGGATCACTGAAGCTTTCTTT.